This T cell receptor beta chain derives from a study of CD8+ T cells in alopecia areata. The wider study: Treated patients received oral tofacitinib, 5 to 10 mg twice daily.

Regarding the study as a whole: Scalp sample sequencing also detects resident alphabeta T cells of normal skin. Possibly as an HLA-related effect, TCR sharing across patients appeared less clear than in mice.

Once RNA had been extracted, it was reverse transcribed into cDNA to act as the sequencing template. Data came from immunoSEQ multiplex PCR; TCRdb stores just in-frame clones and leaves some out. The table lists approximately 140,000 clones, approximately 50% of them singletons, with 6% to 7% in the top ten. This CDR3 is 11 amino acids long. Germline CDR1 MNHEY, CDR2 SVGAGI. V lost 5 bases and J lost 5, with 4 bases in between. Remarks on this clone: Its antigen remains unknown.

The chain combines TRBV6-5 with TRBJ2-1; D remains unclear. This clonotype was sampled from a human donor with alopecia areata. The specimen sequenced was CD4+ T cells sorted from blood. CDR3 amino acids: CASSQNNEQFF. CDR3 DNA sequence: TGTGCCAGCAGTCAGAACAATGAGCAGTTCTTC.